Listed below are T cell receptor beta chains from one sample, sequenced in a study of blood T cell repertoires in COVID-19. The method was immunoSEQ multiplex PCR; TCRdb's version includes in-frame clones alone and lacks a portion of them. Of some 70,000 clones in the sample, over 80% are singletons; the top ten hold roughly 6.2%. The specimen was peripheral blood. The source is a woman older than 75 with active COVID-19. The conserved cysteine and the conserved F or W are not part of the CDR3 here.

CDR3aa	v_gene
ASSQGGADTQY	TRBV27
ASSVEGGEETQY	TRBV9
ASFRDSQGSYGYT	TRBV28
ASSWELSGGTQY	TRBV5-4
ASSQEGGATTDTQY	TRBV3-1/TRBV3-2
ASSQAGNYGYT	TRBV3-1/TRBV3-2
SASSLAGAGELF	TRBV20-1
ASSYGGNYEQY	TRBV28
ASQQGTSGYEQY	TRBV6-5
ASSLGPGQGGSPLH	TRBV7-2
ASSLGQRNYEQY	TRBV5-6